A selection of T cell receptor beta chains follows, all from one sample in a study of long-term antiretroviral therapy in people with HIV. TCRdb's copy holds only in-frame clones and misses some; the assay was immunoSEQ multiplex PCR. The table shows roughly 20,000 clones, with 88% occurring only once. The sample was unsorted PBMCs, taken 2.3 years after starting antiretroviral therapy. These receptors were obtained from a man in his 60s with HIV. CDR3s include the opening cysteine and the closing phenylalanine or tryptophan. Fields, in order: clone size, D gene, J gene, V gene, CDR3 DNA, CDR3 protein. A D gene is named only where the DNA matches it firmly. Clone size is not always given. Where it is, it says once, few, many or a class for expanded clones.

- - TRBJ1-2 TRBV27 TGTGCCAGCGCGGGGCTCTCTTCGTCCTTAGGTGGCTACACCTTC CASAGLSSSLGGYTF
once - TRBJ1-2 TRBV5-8 TGTGCCAGTGCCCCGGCACTGTATCAGGGCTACACCTTC CASAPALYQGYTF
few - TRBJ1-2 TRBV4-2 TGTGCCAGCAGCCAAGTCAGGGGCGGCGGCTACACCTTC CASSQVRGGGYTF
- - TRBJ2-1 TRBV29-1 TGCAGCGCCCTCTCCAGGGGAAATGAGCAGTTCTTC CSALSRGNEQFF
- TRBD1 TRBJ2-5 TRBV7-9 TGTGCCAGCAGCTCATACACCTTCGACAGGGGCCAGTACTTC CASSSYTFDRGQYF
- TRBD2 TRBJ2-5 TRBV9 TGTGCCAGCAGCGTAGGGCCCCCTAGCGGGAGATCGGAGACCCAGTACTTC CASSVGPPSGRSETQYF
- - TRBJ2-5 TRBV6-6 TGTGCCAGCAGGCTCGGACAGTCTCGGGAGACCCAGTACTTC CASRLGQSRETQYF
- TRBD2 TRBJ2-7 TRBV11-2 TGTGCCAGCAGCTTAGGACTAGCGGGTTCCTACGAGCAGTACTTC CASSLGLAGSYEQYF
- TRBD1 TRBJ1-2 TRBV6-1 TGTGCCAGCAGTGAAGGAGGGGGCTGGGGTTTAGGTGGCTACACCTTC CASSEGGGWGLGGYTF
- - TRBJ1-2 TRBV6-5 TGTGCCAGCAGAGACGACAGATCTTATGGCTACACCTTC CASRDDRSYGYTF
- - TRBJ1-2 TRBV2 TGTGCCAGCAGTGAAGGGGGGCCTCTCTATGGCTACACCTTC CASSEGGPLYGYTF
- - TRBJ2-1 TRBV19 TGTGCCAGTAGTCCTCGACAGGCTACTTACAATGAGCAGTTCTTC CASSPRQATYNEQFF
- - TRBJ1-1 TRBV4-3 TGCGCCAGCAGCCAAGCTTCCGGCACTGAAGCTTTCTTT CASSQASGTEAFF
once - TRBJ2-5 TRBV7-9 TGTGCCAGCAGCCCCCGGGGCACCGGCCGGGGAGAGACCCAGTACTTC CASSPRGTGRGETQYF
- TRBD1 TRBJ1-2 TRBV7-8 TGTGCCAGCAGCTTGGGACAGAGCTATGGCTACACCTTC CASSLGQSYGYTF
- - TRBJ1-1 TRBV30 TGTGCCTGGAGTAGGACACGGAACACTGAAGCTTTCTTT CAWSRTRNTEAFF
- - TRBJ2-7 TRBV5-6 TGTGCCAGCAGCTTGGGCAGGAGCTCCTACGAGCAGTACTTC CASSLGRSSYEQYF
- - TRBJ2-5 TRBV7-7 TGTGCTAGCAGCTTAGCAGGGACAGAGACCCAGTACTTC CASSLAGTETQYF
- - TRBJ1-4 TRBV29-1 TGCAGCGCCAGAAGGGGTGGTGAAAAACTGTTTTTT CSARRGGEKLFF
few TRBD1 TRBJ2-1 TRBV18 TGTGCCAGCTCACCAGGGACAGGGTCCTACAATGAGCAGTTCTTC CASSPGTGSYNEQFF
- TRBD2 TRBJ2-3 TRBV5-4 TGTGCCAGCAGCTTGGGGACTAGCGGGATCGGAACAGATACGCAGTATTTT CASSLGTSGIGTDTQYF
- - TRBJ1-6 TRBV25-1 TGTGCCAGCAGGACATCGGGTTCACCCCTCCACTTT CASRTSGSPLHF
- - TRBJ1-2 TRBV7-2 TGTGCCAGCAGCTTAGAAGGGTATGGCTACACCTTC CASSLEGYGYTF
- - TRBJ1-4 TRBV14 TGTGCCAGCAGCCCACAGTATTTAAGTGAAAAACTGTTTTTT CASSPQYLSEKLFF
- - TRBJ1-3 TRBV14 TGTGCCAGCAGCCGAGTGTTGGCAGCCCGAGGAAACACCATATATTTT CASSRVLAARGNTIYF
- - TRBJ2-7 TRBV28 TGTGCCAGCGGACAAAGCCGGTGGCAGCCGTACTTC CASGQSRWQPYF
- - TRBJ1-4 TRBV9 TGTGCCAGCAGCGTACACTTATCAGCCCCACTGTTTTTT CASSVHLSAPLFF
- - TRBJ2-2 TRBV10-1 TGCGCCAGCAGTCCAACGGCGACGGCGAACACCGGGGAGCTGTTTTTT CASSPTATANTGELFF
- TRBD1 TRBJ1-2 TRBV7-2 TGTGCCAGCAGCCAAGACAGGGTACGTGGCTACACCTTC CASSQDRVRGYTF
- - TRBJ2-7 TRBV4-3 TGCGCCAGCAGCCAAGCGGGCGGGGAACCCTACGAGCAGTACTTC CASSQAGGEPYEQYF
- - TRBJ1-1 TRBV7-3 TGTGCCAGCAGCTTAATCTGGAACACTGAAGCTTTCTTT CASSLIWNTEAFF
- - TRBJ2-1 TRBV6-5 TGTGCCAGCAGCGCCGGAGGGCCCCATGAGCAGTTCTTC CASSAGGPHEQFF
- - TRBJ2-1 TRBV5-1 TGCGCCAGCAGCGAAGGAACAGGGTTCGGTGAGCAGTTCTTC CASSEGTGFGEQFF
- - TRBJ2-4 TRBV2 TGTGCCAGCATATCTCTCTTCAAGGGTGAGAGGGCAACAGCCAAAAACATTCAGTACTTC CASISLFKGERATAKNIQYF
- TRBD2 TRBJ2-7 TRBV7-6 TGTGCCAGCAGCTTATCTACGTGGCGAAGCGGGGGGGCGAACGAGCAGTACTTC CASSLSTWRSGGANEQYF
- - TRBJ2-6 TRBV28 TGTGCCAGCAGCCCAACAGGGTCTGGGGCCAACGTCCTGACTTTC CASSPTGSGANVLTF
few TRBD1 TRBJ1-2 TRBV19 TGTGCCAGTAGTATAGGGGGAGGGACAGGGGCCTTTGGCTACACCTTC CASSIGGGTGAFGYTF
- - TRBJ2-6 TRBV2 TGTGCCAGCAACACACCCTCTGGGGCCAACGTCCTGACTTTC CASNTPSGANVLTF
- TRBD1 TRBJ1-2 TRBV6-5 TGTGCCAGCAGTTCAACAGGGGTAGATGGCTACACCTTC CASSSTGVDGYTF
- - TRBJ1-2 TRBV4-2 TGTGCCAGCAGCCAAGTGTACAGCACTAACTATGGCTACACCTTC CASSQVYSTNYGYTF
- - TRBJ1-3 TRBV4-1 TGCGCCAGCAGCCAAGATCGCCACAGCTCTGGAAACACCATATATTTT CASSQDRHSSGNTIYF
- - TRBJ2-6 TRBV15 TGTGCCACCAGCAGGGATAGATCTGGGGCCAACGTCCTGACTTTC CATSRDRSGANVLTF
- - TRBJ2-3 TRBV5-1 TGCGCCAGCAGCTCCAATCAGATATTTGATACGCAGTATTTT CASSSNQIFDTQYF
- - TRBJ1-5 TRBV15 TGTGCCACCAGCAGAGATCGGAAGCCCCAGCATTTT CATSRDRKPQHF
- TRBD2 TRBJ2-5 TRBV10-3 TGTGCCATCACCCGGGAGGCGTCACAAGAGACCCAGTACTTC CAITREASQETQYF
few - TRBJ2-2 TRBV5-1 TGCGCCAGCATGGGGTTGAACACCGGGGAGCTGTTTTTT CASMGLNTGELFF
- TRBD2 TRBJ2-1 TRBV2 TGTGCCAGCTCCGTGGCGGGGGGCGATAACAATGAGCAGTTCTTC CASSVAGGDNNEQFF
- TRBD1 TRBJ2-2 TRBV9 TGTGCCAGCAGCGACCAGCCACCGGGACAGGGGTACACCGGGGAGCTGTTTTTT CASSDQPPGQGYTGELFF
- TRBD1 TRBJ1-5 TRBV7-9 TGTGCCAGCAGCGTGGACAGGCCCTATAGCAATCAGCCCCAGCATTTT CASSVDRPYSNQPQHF
medium-sized - TRBJ2-7 TRBV29-1 TGCAGCGCATCAGGGGCCTTGAACGACGAGCAGTACTTC CSASGALNDEQYF
- - TRBJ2-7 TRBV29-1 TGCAGCGCAATAGGGGCTAGCTCCTACGAGCAGTACTTC CSAIGASSYEQYF
- - TRBJ1-3 TRBV5-1 TGCGCCAGCGGCCCACTAACAGCAAGCTCTGGAAACACCATATATTTT CASGPLTASSGNTIYF
- - TRBJ2-2 TRBV9 TGTGCCAGCAGCCCCAAGGCCACCGAGGAGCTGTTTTTT CASSPKATEELFF
- - TRBJ1-5 TRBV2 TGTGCCAGCAGTGTTGTGGGGCTAGAGAAACATTTT CASSVVGLEKHF
- TRBD1 TRBJ1-1 TRBV19 TGTGCCAGTATCTCCTGGGACAGGATGAACACTGAAGCTTTCTTT CASISWDRMNTEAFF